This is a list of T cell receptor beta chains from one sample in a study of T cell changes during pregnancy in multiple sclerosis. Profiling relied on immunoSEQ multiplex PCR, and the TCRdb table lists in-frame clones only, not all of them. The sample carries tens of thousands of clones, around 92% recorded once. Sequencing used CD8+ T cells from peripheral blood mononuclear cells, obtained in the third trimester of pregnancy. These receptors were taken from a female donor in good health, enrolled as a control in a pregnancy study. Each CDR3 is given with its conserved first and last residue. Fields, in order: CDR3 protein, CDR3 DNA, J gene, V gene, D gene, clone size. A D gene is named only where the DNA matches it firmly. Clone size, where shown, is once, few, many, or a class for clones that have expanded.

CDR3: CASYRVRGSLTDTQYF
DNA: TGTGCCTCATACAGGGTGAGAGGATCGTTGACAGATACGCAGTATTTT
J: TRBJ2-3
V: TRBV7-9
D: -
size: -

CDR3: CASIWTSGVYEQFF
DNA: TGTGCCAGCATTTGGACTAGCGGGGTATATGAGCAGTTCTTC
J: TRBJ2-1
V: TRBV2
D: TRBD2
size: -

CDR3: CASMEGEQFF
DNA: TGTGCCAGTATGGAGGGAGAGCAGTTCTTC
J: TRBJ2-1
V: TRBV19
D: -
size: -

CDR3: CASSLPGGQGAIAFF
DNA: TGTGCCAGCAGCCTCCCCGGGGGACAGGGGGCAATAGCTTTCTTT
J: TRBJ1-1
V: TRBV7-2
D: TRBD1
size: once

CDR3: CASNDDRSNYEQYF
DNA: TGTGCCAGCAACGACGACAGGAGCAACTACGAGCAGTACTTC
J: TRBJ2-7
V: TRBV11-3
D: -
size: -

CDR3: CAWSVGGGTYNEQFF
DNA: TGTGCCTGGAGTGTAGGGGGCGGAACCTACAATGAGCAGTTCTTC
J: TRBJ2-1
V: TRBV30
D: TRBD1
size: -

CDR3: CASSESRAPTDTQYF
DNA: TGCGCCAGCAGTGAGTCGAGGGCTCCTACAGATACGCAGTATTTT
J: TRBJ2-3
V: TRBV10-2
D: -
size: -

CDR3: CTSSQDPRGGGYEQYF
DNA: TGCACCAGCAGCCAAGATCCTAGGGGAGGTGGCTACGAGCAGTACTTC
J: TRBJ2-7
V: TRBV1
D: -
size: -

CDR3: CAWSAWGEGYTF
DNA: TGTGCCTGGAGTGCTTGGGGGGAGGGCTACACCTTC
J: TRBJ1-2
V: TRBV30
D: -
size: -

CDR3: CASRTGGGGNTEAFF
DNA: TGTGCCAGCAGGACTGGAGGGGGGGGGAACACTGAAGCTTTCTTT
J: TRBJ1-1
V: TRBV5-6
D: -
size: -

CDR3: CASSFAGIGELFF
DNA: TGTGCCAGCAGCTTTGCAGGTATCGGGGAGCTGTTTTTT
J: TRBJ2-2
V: TRBV11-3
D: -
size: -

CDR3: CASSPGGATYNEQFF
DNA: TGTGCCAGCAGCCCCGGGGGTGCCACCTACAATGAGCAGTTCTTC
J: TRBJ2-1
V: TRBV9
D: -
size: -

CDR3: CASKAGTFYGDTQYF
DNA: TGTGCCAGTAAGGCCGGGACTTTCTATGGGGATACGCAGTATTTT
J: TRBJ2-3
V: TRBV19
D: -
size: -

CDR3: CASSLSRGGDTEAFF
DNA: TGTGCCAGCAGTTTATCACGGGGTGGGGACACTGAAGCTTTCTTT
J: TRBJ1-1
V: TRBV27
D: -
size: -

CDR3: CASALPSGEGVNEQFF
DNA: TGTGCCAGCGCTTTGCCTTCGGGGGAGGGGGTCAATGAGCAGTTCTTC
J: TRBJ2-1
V: TRBV9
D: -
size: -

CDR3: CAWGSGTGWVF
DNA: -
J: TRBJ1-4
V: TRBV30
D: -
size: -

CDR3: CASSLWDSSYEQYF
DNA: TGTGCCAGCAGTTTATGGGACAGCTCCTACGAGCAGTACTTC
J: TRBJ2-7
V: TRBV27
D: TRBD1
size: -

CDR3: CASSTSTGEETQYF
DNA: TGTGCCAGCAGCACCTCGACAGGGGAAGAGACCCAGTACTTC
J: TRBJ2-5
V: TRBV7-2
D: TRBD1
size: -

CDR3: CASSYDRGSYEQYF
DNA: TGTGCCAGCAGCTACGACAGGGGATCATACGAGCAGTACTTC
J: TRBJ2-7
V: TRBV7-2
D: TRBD1
size: -

CDR3: CASSADSGSEAFF
DNA: TGTGCCAGCAGCGCGGACAGCGGATCTGAAGCTTTCTTT
J: TRBJ1-1
V: TRBV9
D: -
size: -

CDR3: CASSLGQGNQPQHF
DNA: TGTGCCAGCAGCTTGGGACAGGGCAATCAGCCCCAGCATTTT
J: TRBJ1-5
V: TRBV7-9
D: TRBD1
size: -

CDR3: CASSYSSGLLNTEAFF
DNA: TGTGCCAGCAGTTACTCGTCTGGACTCCTGAACACTGAAGCTTTCTTT
J: TRBJ1-1
V: TRBV6-5
D: -
size: once

CDR3: CAWGSDTAYGEQFF
DNA: TGTGCCTGGGGGAGCGATACTGCCTACGGTGAGCAGTTCTTC
J: TRBJ2-1
V: TRBV30
D: -
size: -

CDR3: CASSYSQGGMNTEAFF
DNA: TGTGCCAGCAGTTACTCGCAGGGGGGAATGAACACTGAAGCTTTCTTT
J: TRBJ1-1
V: TRBV6-5
D: TRBD1
size: once

CDR3: CASSPGGDTQYF
DNA: TGCGCCAGCAGCCCAGGGGGAGATACGCAGTATTTT
J: TRBJ2-3
V: TRBV4-1
D: TRBD1
size: -

CDR3: CASLLLAGVTGELFF
DNA: TGTGCCAGCCTCTTACTAGCGGGGGTGACCGGGGAGCTGTTTTTT
J: TRBJ2-2
V: TRBV6-5
D: TRBD2
size: once

CDR3: CASSQGGESTYEQYF
DNA: TGCGCCAGCAGCCAAGGCGGGGAATCGACCTACGAGCAGTACTTC
J: TRBJ2-7
V: TRBV4-1
D: -
size: -

CDR3: CAGLDNQETQYF
DNA: TGTGCCGGACTAGACAACCAAGAGACCCAGTACTTC
J: TRBJ2-5
V: TRBV2
D: TRBD2
size: -

CDR3: CASRGLARNEQYF
DNA: TGTGCCAGCAGGGGACTAGCGAGGAACGAGCAGTACTTC
J: TRBJ2-7
V: TRBV5-6
D: TRBD2
size: -

CDR3: CASSYSGAETQYF
DNA: TGTGCCAGCAGCTATTCTGGGGCAGAGACCCAGTACTTC
J: TRBJ2-5
V: TRBV11-2
D: -
size: once

CDR3: CASSQGQYSNQPQHF
DNA: TGTGCCAGCAGCCAGGGACAATATAGCAATCAGCCCCAGCATTTT
J: TRBJ1-5
V: TRBV27
D: -
size: -

CDR3: CASSRLAGGYSGANVLTF
DNA: TGTGCCAGCAGCCGGTTAGCGGGGGGCTACTCTGGGGCCAACGTCCTGACTTTC
J: TRBJ2-6
V: TRBV7-9
D: TRBD2
size: -

CDR3: CASSQNRYLTYNEQFF
DNA: TGTGCCAGCAGTCAAAACCGCTACCTCACCTACAATGAGCAGTTCTTC
J: TRBJ2-1
V: TRBV5-8
D: -
size: -

CDR3: CASSLAVGRGYEQYF
DNA: TGTGCCAGTAGCCTTGCCGTGGGGAGAGGATACGAGCAGTACTTC
J: TRBJ2-7
V: TRBV19
D: -
size: -

CDR3: CASSLSGQRNEKLFF
DNA: TGCGCCAGCAGCCTTTCGGGACAGAGAAATGAAAAACTGTTTTTT
J: TRBJ1-4
V: TRBV4-3
D: TRBD1
size: -

CDR3: CASSKQGLSYEQYF
DNA: TGTGCCAGCAGCAAACAGGGGCTCTCCTACGAGCAGTACTTC
J: TRBJ2-7
V: TRBV13
D: TRBD1
size: -

CDR3: CASSPTSGGYNEQFF
DNA: TGTGCCAGCAGTCCAACTAGCGGGGGCTACAATGAGCAGTTCTTC
J: TRBJ2-1
V: TRBV2
D: TRBD2
size: -

CDR3: CASSQDVIGPEGGLYNEQFF
DNA: TGTGCCAGCAGCCAAGACGTAATAGGCCCCGAAGGGGGCCTCTACAATGAGCAGTTCTTC
J: TRBJ2-1
V: TRBV4-2
D: TRBD1
size: -

CDR3: CASSVSLNSYNEQFF
DNA: TGTGCCAGCAGCGTAAGCCTAAACTCCTACAATGAGCAGTTCTTC
J: TRBJ2-1
V: TRBV11-3
D: -
size: -

CDR3: CASREQGDYGYTF
DNA: TGTGCCAGCAGGGAACAGGGGGACTATGGCTACACCTTC
J: TRBJ1-2
V: TRBV2
D: TRBD1
size: -

CDR3: CASSLASENYLQPQHF
DNA: TGTGCCAGCAGCTTGGCGTCGGAAAACTACTTACAGCCCCAGCATTTT
J: TRBJ1-5
V: TRBV5-8
D: -
size: -

CDR3: CAWSTGTGDFNYGYTF
DNA: TGTGCCTGGAGCACCGGGACAGGAGACTTTAACTATGGCTACACCTTC
J: TRBJ1-2
V: TRBV30
D: TRBD1
size: -

CDR3: CAISAETGGSGELFF
DNA: TGTGCCATCAGTGCGGAGACAGGGGGGTCCGGGGAGCTGTTTTTT
J: TRBJ2-2
V: TRBV10-3
D: TRBD1
size: -

CDR3: CASSRLSTGFENIQYF
DNA: TGTGCCAGCAGTCGCCTAAGTACAGGGTTTGAAAACATTCAGTACTTC
J: TRBJ2-4
V: TRBV27
D: -
size: -

CDR3: CASSDRTSGVYEQYF
DNA: TGTGCCAGCAGTGACCGGACTAGCGGGGTCTACGAGCAGTACTTC
J: TRBJ2-7
V: TRBV2
D: TRBD2
size: -